This paragraph reports one T cell receptor (beta chain). Its antigen is currently not known. No much larger clone exists at a distance of one base, and base qualities are not known. The sample originates from a study of graft-versus-host responses after intestinal transplantation (dated by TCRdb to the early 2020s). Notes on the research overall: The transplants that recipients got were multivisceral, liver-intestinal, or isolated intestinal. After intestinal transplantation, graft-versus-host and host-versus-graft alloreactive T cell clones were followed in the graft, circulation and bone marrow using bulk TCR-beta CDR3 sequencing. Every recipient was given anti-thymocyte globulin induction, then maintenance tacrolimus and steroids for about 3 years. Rather than being sequenced by the commercial service, samples from a few later patients were sequenced in-house on an Illumina MiSeq and processed with MiXCR. A peak of at least 4% donor T cells among recipient peripheral blood mononuclear cells was the definition used for donor T cell macrochimerism. To identify alloreactive clones, pre-transplant mixed lymphocyte reaction products were sequenced and then compared with unstimulated pre-transplant donor and recipient T cells. A cohort of some 24 intestinal transplant recipients, including one retransplant, was enrolled, and a few patients lacking pretransplant specimens were excluded. The paper as a whole reports these results and caveats: GvH clones were found in recipient bone marrow, and some of the GvH clones appeared earlier in ileal mucosa or blood, which is consistent with an intestinal mucosal origin. The relatively low number and heterogeneity of intestinal transplant patients limited the conclusions. In the allografts of patients with donor T cell macrochimerism, GvH to HvG T cell clonal ratios were high. Early after transplant, declines in HvG clones were associated with peak levels of circulating GvH clones.

CDR1 and CDR2 (PRHDT, FYEKMQ) derive from the germline V gene (reference sequence). V is cut back by 5 bases and J by 11 bases, with 8 bases in the junction unmatched. There are 12 amino acids in the CDR3, from cysteine to phenylalanine inclusive. Of the read, only the CDR3 DNA is kept; its 36 bases are in frame from base 1. Blood samples were collected up to 4 times in the first month after transplant and then at least monthly when available. Receptor amplification or capture employed the immunoSEQ multiplex PCR assay. Adaptive Biotechnologies carried out high-throughput TCR-beta CDR3 sequencing of genomic DNA for most patients. The study's own analysis went as follows. Adaptive's ImmunoSEQ software supplied the TCR sequencing data for more than 15 patients, while MiXCR and VDJtools were used to process a few other patients. CDR3 nucleotide sequences shared between donor and recipient were removed because the origin of such sequences could not be assigned. Alloreactive clones required at least 2-fold expansion over unstimulated cells and minimum CFSE-low frequency of 0.002% (template counts) or 0.001% (read counts). A clone was considered mappable if detected in the sequenced pre-transplant spleen, lymph node, or MLR CFSE-low populations of the donor or recipient. The cumulative frequency of alloreactive clones was calculated as a percentage of all sequences, weighted by copy number. TCRdb retrieved this table from immuneACCESS and kept in-frame rearrangements only. Not all clones are present; in checked studies, unresolved V genes account for under half, and no reason is known for the remainder. That table is the source of V, J and clone size, and D and trimming were worked out from the DNA. The sample has roughly 40,000 clones on record, approximately 95% of them singletons. The top ten clonotypes cover about 3.6% of the sample.

The rearranged chain carries TRBV13 and TRBJ1-1, with 7 bases matching TRBD1. This clonotype originated in a human patient who received an intestinal transplant, so some T cells may come from the graft donor. Sequencing was performed on PBMCs, taken 734 days after intestinal transplantation. CDR3 protein: CASSRDRDEAFF. The DNA sequence follows: TGTGCCAGCAGCCGCGACAGGGATGAGGCTTTCTTT.